This TCR beta chain comes out of a study of regulatory T cells in long-lasting Graves disease. Overall study: Graves' disease counted as persistent after over 5 years of antithyroid drugs with positive TSH receptor antibodies. Findings and caveats of the study: Persistent patients shared about 3,000 public clonotypes among themselves. Newly diagnosed patients shared fewer, at roughly 1,000. TRBV28, TRBJ1-2 and TRBJ2-5 emerged as the favored segments in persistent disease.

To make TCR beta libraries, researchers used iRepertoire HTBI primers and Arm-PCR of CDR3 regions. A single record per CDR3 protein comes from TCRdb applying MiXCR to the multiplex PCR reads. The sample carries under 500,000 distinct CDR3 sequences, around 20% recorded once. This clonotype was detected many times. The target antigen is unknown. This CDR3 is built from 16 residues. The germline gives CDR1 MDHEN, CDR2 SYDVKM. V was trimmed by 6 bases and J by 2 bases, leaving 14 bases between them. Time point here: persistent/refractory GD, antithyroid drugs over 5 years with positive TRAb. Scientists built the TCR library using RNA that was extracted from PBMCs.

The genes are TRBV28 and TRBJ2-6; a weak D match, TRBD1 (6 bases). The source material was peripheral blood mononuclear cells (PBMCs), sampled when the disease was refractory, from a patient treated with antithyroid drugs. The clonotype originates from a female donor with Graves disease. CDR3 region: CASRTSDSTGANVLTF. CDR3 in DNA: TGTGCCAGCAGAACTTCGGACAGTACTGGGGCCAACGTCCTGACTTTC.